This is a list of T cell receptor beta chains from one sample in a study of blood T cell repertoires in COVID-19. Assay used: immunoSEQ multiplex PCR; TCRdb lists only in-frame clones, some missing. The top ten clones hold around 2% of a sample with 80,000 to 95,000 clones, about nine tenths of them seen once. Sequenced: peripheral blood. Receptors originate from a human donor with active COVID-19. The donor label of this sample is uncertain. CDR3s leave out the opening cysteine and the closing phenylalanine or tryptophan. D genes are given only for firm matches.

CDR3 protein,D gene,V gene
ASALGGFSEAF,NA,TRBV12-3/TRBV12-4
ASSTGLAGSTGELF,TRBD2,TRBV5-4
ASSLQGFSGNTIY,TRBD1,TRBV7-6
ASSWTSGGAETQY,TRBD2,TRBV7-6
ASSLGGGGEQY,NA,TRBV7-6
ASSLAEGGPYEQY,NA,TRBV7-2
ASSLTSGTDITGELF,TRBD1,TRBV5-1
ASSLYWQGSSGNTIY,NA,TRBV5-6
ASSLASGGKQETQY,TRBD2,TRBV7-2
ASSLQRGRNNQPQH,TRBD1,TRBV6-6
ASGPEYGYT,NA,TRBV5-1
ASSLAGVGGYT,NA,TRBV5-6
ASSLTGAEAF,TRBD1,TRBV5-1
ASSAEIIPGELF,NA,TRBV11-3
ASSLRGQGNTEAF,TRBD1,TRBV3-1/TRBV3-2
ASSRSGGINEQF,TRBD2,TRBV11-2
ASSRDRGNVAKNIQY,TRBD1,TRBV7-9
ASSYSTGGDEQY,TRBD1,TRBV6-5
ASRMSSGNTIY,NA,TRBV14
AGGGAYEQY,NA,TRBV2
ASSQGWEGVTDGYT,NA,TRBV4-2
ASSLGLAGGLETQY,TRBD2,TRBV7-3
ASSLKASGGPETQY,TRBD2,TRBV5-1
ASSFEGGKETQY,NA,TRBV7-9
ATSAPGTGRTDTQY,TRBD1,TRBV24-1
ASSETIGLGGGETQY,NA,TRBV2
AISESRASWGYT,NA,TRBV10-3
ASSREGVSNQPQH,NA,TRBV19
ASSQPRDRSPLH,NA,TRBV4-1
ASSDPGQRYEQY,TRBD1,TRBV6-1
ASSQGYNRDTNYGYT,NA,TRBV4-3
ASSYSGTSGGYEQY,TRBD2,TRBV6-5
AGLTGSTEAF,TRBD1,TRBV5-3
ASSNDATGQGNQPQH,TRBD1,TRBV19
ASSLGSGGTDTQY,TRBD2,TRBV7-3
ASSSLAGGGYEQF,TRBD2,TRBV6-5
SVGDSYEQY,TRBD1,TRBV29-1
ASSLAGGLNYEQY,NA,TRBV7-2
ASSLEARKETQY,NA,TRBV7-8
ASSEGFGEQY,NA,TRBV6-1
ASRRTGGTEAF,TRBD1,TRBV12-3/TRBV12-4
ASSPGGGSYEQY,TRBD2,TRBV7-3
ASSSRAGYGYT,NA,TRBV27
ASSFSGAKNIQY,TRBD2,TRBV7-9
ASSLERTYEQY,NA,TRBV7-9
ASSLPIETQY,NA,TRBV5-6
ASSLTASLREQF,NA,TRBV7-3
ASSSGQGAVNTEAF,TRBD1,TRBV5-1
ASSLKSEDGYT,NA,TRBV27
AISEFGTDINYGYT,TRBD1,TRBV10-3
ASSELRGNYGYT,NA,TRBV2
ASSKEKGGSGNTIY,NA,TRBV21-1
ASSAGRETQY,NA,TRBV28
ASSVDTTRTDTQY,NA,TRBV6-5